The 5 T cell receptor beta chains listed next were all sequenced from one sample in a study of long-term antiretroviral therapy in people with HIV. Survey level was the resolution at which the v3.0 immunoSEQ assay ran. Clones were read by immunoSEQ multiplex PCR, and TCRdb kept only the in-frame ones, dropping some. The table includes 15,000 to 20,000 clones, around 87% detected once. Sequenced material: unsorted PBMCs, taken 0.7 years before starting antiretroviral therapy. The receptor set was obtained from a man between 50 and 59 years old with HIV.

This chain links TRBV5-1 with TRBJ2-7; TRBD2 agrees at 13 bases. The CDR3 sequence is 16 residues long. Trimming took 2 bases from V and 2 from J; bases not matched to a gene: 4. Germline V gene data show CDR1 as SGHRS and CDR2 as YFSETQ. The chain's CDR3 is CASSFGLAGEAYEQYF. The CDR3 DNA sequence: TGCGCCAGCAGCTTTGGACTAGCGGGGGAAGCCTACGAGCAGTACTTC.

V usage is TRBV18 and J usage is TRBJ1-1; 8 nucleotides line up with TRBD1. Germline V gene sequence: CDR1 KGHSH, CDR2 LQKENI. The CDR3 contains 13 residues. Losses at the gene ends were 6 bases for V and 1 base for J; bases not matched to a gene: 1. This CDR3 reads CASSGQANTEAFF. CDR3 sequence (DNA): TGTGCCAGCTCGGGACAGGCGAACACTGAAGCTTTCTTT.

The J gene is TRBJ1-3, the V gene TRBV5-1; D gene ambiguous. Per the germline V gene, CDR1 is SGHRS and CDR2 is YFSETQ. V gave up 2 bases and J gave up 0 bases, with 6 bases separating them. CDR3 length: 14 residues. CDR3 region: CASSFDVSGNTIYF. CDR3 coding DNA: TGCGCCAGCAGCTTTGACGTCTCTGGAAACACCATATATTTT.

The chain combines TRBV28 with TRBJ2-1; 8 bases are a match to TRBD1. Germline V lookup: CDR1 MDHEN, CDR2 SYDVKM. Germline trimming cut 2 bases from V and 0 bases from J; bases unmatched to any gene: 3. This CDR3 spans 16 amino acids. The CDR3 DNA sequence: TGTGCCAGCAGTTTACCGCAGGGGGCCTCCTACAATGAGCAGTTCTTC. This codes for CASSLPQGASYNEQFF. The full variable domain, completed using reference TRBV28 and TRBJ2-1, is DVKVTQSSRYLVKRTGEKVFLECVQDMDHENMFWYRQDPGLGLRLIYFSYDVKMKEKGDIPEGYSVSREKKERFSLILESASTNQTSMYLCASSLPQGASYNEQFFGPGTRLTVL.

This chain connects TRBV10-3 to TRBJ1-5; D gene ambiguous. Germline-derived CDR1 and CDR2 are ENHRY and SYGVKD. The CDR3 is 13 residues long. V lost 7 bases and J lost 3, with 10 bases in between. The CDR3 region has the DNA TGTGCCATCAATCTACAGCCCAATCAGCCCCAGCATTTT. This encodes CAINLQPNQPQHF.